A single count supports the clone carrying this T cell receptor (beta chain). What it binds is unknown. The sample belongs to a study of vaccination effects on CD4 cells after COVID-19. Regarding the study as a whole: Just 1 of 255 vaccine-induced clones in healthy recipients was cross-reactive.

The data were produced by immunoSEQ multiplex PCR, yet TCRdb's version contains in-frame clones alone and is incomplete. The data show roughly 14,000 clones, with around three quarters seen just once and 9.9% held by the top ten. Trimming took 6 bases from V and 4 from J, leaving 18 bases between them. The CDR3 length is 15 residues. Germline V gene lookup returns CDR1 MNHEY and CDR2 SVGAGI. ViraFEST used viral peptide pools to expand antigen-specific CD4+ T cells before sequencing. A roughly 11-day culture period preceded the isolation of CD4+ T cells. Participants received two doses of either the BNT162b2 or mRNA-1273 vaccine.

The chain employs TRBV6-5 and TRBJ1-2; D might be TRBD1 (5 bases). The sequence was obtained from a human donor who received a COVID-19 vaccine. Sequenced here: CD4+ T cells from PBMCs cultured with SARS-CoV-2 spike peptides, sampled after COVID-19 vaccination. DNA for the CDR3: TGTGCCAGCAGCCACGGGACGGCCGGGGCCTATGGCTACACCTTC. It encodes CASSHGTAGAYGYTF.